This TCR beta chain is from a study of blood T cell repertoires in COVID-19. J was trimmed by 6 bases and V by 4 bases; bases with no gene match: 4. Looked up from germline, CDR1 is SQVTM and CDR2 is ANQGSEA. The CDR3 covers 12 residues. Per the original methods: For nucleated cells, counts were estimated from reference gene primer amplification. Generated by immunoSEQ multiplex PCR, the TCRdb table keeps only in-frame clones and is missing some. V and J calls and clone size come straight from that table; D and trimming were deduced from the DNA. There are roughly 96,000 clones in the sample; over 80% occur only once, and approximately 20% lies in the top ten.

The sequence was collected from a man at least 80 years old with acute or convalescent COVID-19. Material: peripheral blood. The chain uses TRBV29-1 and TRBJ1-2; 8 bases agree with TRBD1. This CDR3 is CSVVDRGNGYTF. In DNA, the CDR3 is TGCAGCGTTGTCGACAGGGGAAATGGCTACACCTTC.